This T cell receptor beta chain was observed in a study of blood T cell repertoires in COVID-19. Original methodology: Amplification with reference gene primers provided the estimates of nucleated cell counts. The assay was immunoSEQ multiplex PCR, and TCRdb's table has in-frame clones only and misses some. V, J and clone size derive from that table, while D and trimming were established from the DNA sequence. In the table there are approximately 75,000 clones, over 65% of which are singletons. V was pared by 0 bases and J by 7 bases, with 13 bases between. The CDR3 has 15 amino acids. Germline loops: CDR1 SGHTA, CDR2 FQGTGA.

Sequenced sample: peripheral blood. The chain uses TRBV7-3 and TRBJ2-1, with a weak D call TRBD2 (5 bases). The origin of this receptor is a woman older than 75 with acute or convalescent COVID-19. The CDR3 loop is CASSLTGLLPNEQFF. The CDR3 DNA sequence: TGTGCCAGCAGCTTAACAGGACTCCTACCTAATGAGCAGTTCTTC.